The rows below give T cell receptor beta chains drawn from one sample of a study of cytomegalovirus exposure and HLA in healthy donors. Using immunoSEQ multiplex PCR, the repertoire was profiled, and TCRdb retains in-frame clones only, with some absent. Of 110,000 or so clones in the sample, 88% were seen once. Sequenced: PBMCs. These receptor sequences come from a young man in good health and CMV-seronegative. Both conserved end residues are part of each CDR3. The order of the fields is V gene, J gene, CDR3 protein.

TRBV19,TRBJ2-7,CASSIGRGGYSYEQYF
TRBV7-9,TRBJ2-7,CASAHSYEQYF
TRBV29-1,TRBJ2-1,CSVAGLGYNEQFF
TRBV29-1,TRBJ2-1,CSSDRYNEQFF
TRBV19,TRBJ2-7,CARTPRRSSGSVSGEQYF
TRBV18,TRBJ2-1,CASSVGTGIGNEQFF
TRBV18,TRBJ2-1,CASSPFGGSYDNEQFF
TRBV18,TRBJ1-5,CASSPDDSSNQPQHF
TRBV7-2,TRBJ1-2,CASSLDGQDYGYTF
TRBV30,TRBJ1-6,CAWSVEGDSSPLHF
TRBV6-4,TRBJ2-7,CASSDPGQAYEQYF
TRBV13,TRBJ2-3,CASSAGKTSTDTQYF
TRBV5-4,TRBJ2-1,CASSKRQKVSNEQFF
TRBV5-1,TRBJ2-7,CASSLDVRSVLYEQYF
TRBV2,TRBJ2-6,CASSVYGANVLTF
TRBV19,TRBJ1-3,CASSTSGTGGTIYF
TRBV28,TRBJ2-3,CASRSSVTDTQYF
TRBV9,TRBJ2-1,CASSVISGNEQFF
TRBV2,TRBJ2-7,CASSGERGGTHF
TRBV27,TRBJ1-1,CASSPAGGNTEAFF
TRBV28,TRBJ2-7,CASSLAGTGREQYF
TRBV18,TRBJ2-2,CASSPPAPGELFF
TRBV7-9,TRBJ1-6,CASSLVPGNSGSPLHF
TRBV7-8,TRBJ2-7,CASSASGSEQYF
TRBV11-2,TRBJ2-5,CASSIDGTSEETQYF
TRBV2,TRBJ2-7,CASRETGESEQYF
TRBV6-1,TRBJ1-1,CASSRQGDTEAFF
TRBV5-1,TRBJ1-1,CASSYWTANTEAFF
TRBV5-6,TRBJ1-4,CASSPDRGSDLEKLFF
TRBV5-8,TRBJ2-7,CASSSTSGEQYF
TRBV9,TRBJ1-2,CASSGHTGGAGGYTF
TRBV4-3,TRBJ1-1,CASSQEPGRAFF
TRBV18,TRBJ2-2,CASSDRGNTGELFF
TRBV5-1,TRBJ2-1,CASSLFGLAGSNEQFF
TRBV11-3,TRBJ2-1,CASSGNSGEGNEQFF
TRBV9,TRBJ1-2,CASRDRSGTGGYGYTF
TRBV7-2,TRBJ1-5,CASSLTGSDQPQHF
TRBV18,TRBJ2-5,CASSRQETQYF
TRBV7-2,TRBJ1-5,CASSHTAGSGNQPQHF
TRBV12-5,TRBJ2-7,CASGPHPVGRPGEQYF
TRBV2,TRBJ1-2,CATAGDEGYGYTF
TRBV28,TRBJ2-5,CASSRDRFQETQYF
TRBV29-1,TRBJ1-4,CSVRQGREKLFF
TRBV27,TRBJ1-5,CASRPGQGNQPQHF
TRBV7-8,TRBJ1-5,CASSPDRLNQPQHF
TRBV10-2,TRBJ2-7,CASSEDGMRTYEQYF
TRBV5-1,TRBJ1-3,CASSFTRGQGGGNTIYF
TRBV5-4,TRBJ2-1,CASTPGGAGGPVF
TRBV9,TRBJ1-1,CASSGRQGAWDTEAFF
TRBV10-2,TRBJ2-7,CASNRLGSGSEQYF
TRBV5-4,TRBJ1-6,CASSLVVGALYNSPLHF